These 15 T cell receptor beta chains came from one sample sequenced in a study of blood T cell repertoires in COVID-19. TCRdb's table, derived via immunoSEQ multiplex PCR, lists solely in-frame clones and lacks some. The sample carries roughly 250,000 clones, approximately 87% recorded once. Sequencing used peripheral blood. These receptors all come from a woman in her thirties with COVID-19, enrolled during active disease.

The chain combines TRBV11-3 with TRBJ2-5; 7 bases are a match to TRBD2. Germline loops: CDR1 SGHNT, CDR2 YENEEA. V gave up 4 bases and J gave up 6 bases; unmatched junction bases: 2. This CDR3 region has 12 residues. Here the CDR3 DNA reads TGTGCCAGCAGCTCGGGGGGTCAGACCCAGTACTTC. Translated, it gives CASSSGGQTQYF. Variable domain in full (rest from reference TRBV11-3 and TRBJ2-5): EAGVVQSPRYKIIEKKQPVAFWCNPISGHNTLYWYLQNLGQGPELLIRYENEEAVDDSQLPKDRFSAERLKGVDSTLKIQPAELGDSAVYLCASSSGGQTQYFGPGTRLLVL.

The DNA for the CDR3 is TGTGCCAGCAGTTACTTGGTTGGGACAGGGGCTCCCTACACAGATACGCAGTATTTT. It yields the protein CASSYLVGTGAPYTDTQYF. V gene TRBV6-2 or TRBV6-3 combines with J gene TRBJ2-3, with TRBD1 matching over 10 bases. V lost 1 base to trimming and J lost 2 bases; unmatched junction nucleotides: 12. The V gene's germline CDR1 is MNHEY and CDR2 SVGEGT. The CDR3 loop spans 19 amino acids.

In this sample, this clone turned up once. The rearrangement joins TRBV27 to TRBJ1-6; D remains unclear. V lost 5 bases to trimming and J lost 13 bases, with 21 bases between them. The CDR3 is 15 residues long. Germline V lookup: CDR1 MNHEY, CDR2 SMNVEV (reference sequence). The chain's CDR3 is CASSDLAGRSRPLHF. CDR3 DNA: TGTGCCAGCAGTGACCTCGCGGGTAGAAGTAGGCCCCTCCACTTT.

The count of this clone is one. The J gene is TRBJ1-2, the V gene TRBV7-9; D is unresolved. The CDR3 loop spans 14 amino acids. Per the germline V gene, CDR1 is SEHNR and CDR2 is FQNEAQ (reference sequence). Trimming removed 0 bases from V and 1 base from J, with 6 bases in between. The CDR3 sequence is CASSLAQSNYGYTF. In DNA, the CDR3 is TGTGCCAGCAGCTTAGCACAGAGTAACTATGGCTACACCTTC.

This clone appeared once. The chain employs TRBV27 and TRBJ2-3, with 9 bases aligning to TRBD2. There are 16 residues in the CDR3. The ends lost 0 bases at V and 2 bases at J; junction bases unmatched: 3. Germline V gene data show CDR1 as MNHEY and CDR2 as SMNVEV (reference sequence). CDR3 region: CASSLSASGATDTQYF. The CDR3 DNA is TGTGCCAGCAGTTTATCGGCTAGCGGGGCCACAGATACGCAGTATTTT.

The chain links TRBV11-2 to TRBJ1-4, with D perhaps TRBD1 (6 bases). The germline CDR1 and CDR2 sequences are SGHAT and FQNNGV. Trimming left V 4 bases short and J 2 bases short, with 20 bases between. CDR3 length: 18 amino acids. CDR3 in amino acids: CASSSPRGAWGTNEKLFF. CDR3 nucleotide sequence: TGTGCCAGCAGCTCGCCTCGGGGGGCGTGGGGTACTAATGAAAAACTGTTTTTT.

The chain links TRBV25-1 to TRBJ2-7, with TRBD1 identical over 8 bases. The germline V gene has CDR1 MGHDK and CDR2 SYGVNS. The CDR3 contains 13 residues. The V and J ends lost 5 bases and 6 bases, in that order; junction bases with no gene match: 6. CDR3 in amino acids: CASSQGARSEQYF. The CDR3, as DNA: TGTGCCAGCAGTCAGGGGGCCCGGAGCGAGCAGTACTTC.

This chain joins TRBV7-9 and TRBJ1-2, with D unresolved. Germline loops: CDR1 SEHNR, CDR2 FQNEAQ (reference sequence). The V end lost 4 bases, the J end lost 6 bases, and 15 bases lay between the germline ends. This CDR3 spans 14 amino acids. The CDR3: CASSSVIAGHGYTF. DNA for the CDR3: TGTGCCAGCAGCTCTGTAATTGCAGGCCATGGCTACACCTTC. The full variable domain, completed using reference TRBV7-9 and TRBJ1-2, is DTGVSQNPRHKITKRGQNVTFRCDPISEHNRLYWYRQTLGQGPEFLTYFQNEAQLEKSRLLSDRFSAERPKGSFSTLEIQRTEQGDSAMYLCASSSVIAGHGYTFGSGTRLTVV.

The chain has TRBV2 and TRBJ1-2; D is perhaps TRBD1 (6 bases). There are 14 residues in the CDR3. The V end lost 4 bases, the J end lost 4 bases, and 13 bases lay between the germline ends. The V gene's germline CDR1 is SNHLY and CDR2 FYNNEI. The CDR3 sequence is CASSAIGGGYGYTF. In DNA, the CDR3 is TGTGCCAGCAGTGCGATTGGGGGCGGCTATGGCTACACCTTC.

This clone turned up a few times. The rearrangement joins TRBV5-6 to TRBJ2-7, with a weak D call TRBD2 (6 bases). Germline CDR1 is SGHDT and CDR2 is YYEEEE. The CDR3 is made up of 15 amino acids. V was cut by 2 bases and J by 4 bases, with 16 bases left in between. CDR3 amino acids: CASSFWRVGGYEQYF. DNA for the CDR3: TGTGCCAGCAGCTTTTGGCGTGTCGGGGGTTACGAGCAGTACTTC.

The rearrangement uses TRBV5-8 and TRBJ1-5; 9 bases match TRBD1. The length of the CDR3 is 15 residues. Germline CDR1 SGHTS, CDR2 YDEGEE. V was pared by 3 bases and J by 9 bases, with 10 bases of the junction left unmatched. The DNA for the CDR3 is TGTGCCAGCAGCTCAGCCGGGACAGGGTTGAGGCCCCAGCATTTT. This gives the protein CASSSAGTGLRPQHF.

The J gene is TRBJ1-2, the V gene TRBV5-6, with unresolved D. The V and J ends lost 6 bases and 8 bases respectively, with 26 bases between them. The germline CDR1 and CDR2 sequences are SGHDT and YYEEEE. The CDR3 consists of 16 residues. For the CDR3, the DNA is TGTGCCAGCACCCTGAGTCCAGGTCCAGATATTATAGGCTACACCTTC. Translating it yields CASTLSPGPDIIGYTF.

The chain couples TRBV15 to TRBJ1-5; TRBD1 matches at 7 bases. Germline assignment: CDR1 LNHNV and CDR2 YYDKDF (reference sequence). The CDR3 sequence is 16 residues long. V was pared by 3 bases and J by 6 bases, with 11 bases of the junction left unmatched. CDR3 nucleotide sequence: TGTGCCACCAGCAGGGGAGCAGATCCAGGGGGTCAGCCCCAGCATTTT. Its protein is CATSRGADPGGQPQHF.

The DNA for the CDR3 is TGTGCCAGCAGCCCACCCCCTAACTACGAGCAGTACTTC. This encodes CASSPPPNYEQYF. This sequence joins TRBV11-2 and TRBJ2-7; no clear D. Germline-derived CDR1 and CDR2 are SGHAT and FQNNGV. Trimming took off 5 bases at V and 3 bases at J, with 11 bases between the two ends. The CDR3 extends over 13 amino acids.

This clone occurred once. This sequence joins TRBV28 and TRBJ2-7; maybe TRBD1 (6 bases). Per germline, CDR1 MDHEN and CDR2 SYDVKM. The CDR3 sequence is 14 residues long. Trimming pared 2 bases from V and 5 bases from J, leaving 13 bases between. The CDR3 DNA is TGTGCCAGCAGTTTAACAGGGATCCTCCACGAGCAGTACTTC. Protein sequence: CASSLTGILHEQYF. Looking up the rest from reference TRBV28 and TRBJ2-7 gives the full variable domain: DVKVTQSSRYLVKRTGEKVFLECVQDMDHENMFWYRQDPGLGLRLIYFSYDVKMKEKGDIPEGYSVSREKKERFSLILESASTNQTSMYLCASSLTGILHEQYFGPGTRLTVT.